This T cell receptor (beta chain) was sequenced for a study of identical twins. The CDR3 extends over 15 amino acids. The J segment lost 3 bases and the V segment lost 0 bases, leaving 5 bases of the junction unmatched. Germline values: CDR1 SGHKS, CDR2 YYEKEE (reference sequence). This clonotype was observed a handful of times. TCRdb reprocessed the 5' RACE reads via MiXCR and lists one record per CDR3 protein. The table records around 250,000 distinct CDR3 sequences, about 7% of them present only once. These data were also filed under a second study, of yellow fever vaccine responses in identical twins.

The specimen sequenced was memory (CD45RO+) T cells sorted from blood. This TCR came from a woman aged 18 to 35 in good health. V is TRBV5-5 and J is TRBJ1-2; 7 positions match TRBD1. The CDR3 sequence: CASSLGDRVHYGYTF. The CDR3 region has the DNA TGTGCCAGCAGCTTGGGTGACAGGGTTCACTATGGCTACACCTTC.